This T cell receptor (beta chain) is from a study of blood T cell repertoires in COVID-19. Study at large: The cDNA or gDNA used as material had been derived from T cells, B-cell-depleted T cells, or PBMCs.

As handled by the study authors: The assay estimated nucleated cells by amplifying reference gene primers. Clones were sequenced by immunoSEQ multiplex PCR, and TCRdb holds only the in-frame ones, with some missing. V, J and clone size reflect that table, while D and trimming were determined from the DNA. Of some 74,000 clones listed, roughly 80% are singletons. The CDR3 is 15 residues long. Trimming removed 6 bases at V and 0 bases at J, with 11 bases between. The germline CDR1 and CDR2 sequences are LGHDT and YNNKEL (reference sequence). Sequencing used peripheral blood. This clonotype was sampled from an elderly woman with acute or convalescent COVID-19. V and J are TRBV3-1 (or the pseudogene TRBV3-2) and TRBJ1-4; D gene ambiguous. The CDR3 loop reads CASRPGFATNEKLFF. CDR3 in DNA: TGTGCCAGCAGGCCGGGGTTTGCAACTAATGAAAAACTGTTTTTT.